This T cell receptor beta chain was profiled in a study of identical twins. Germline CDR1 MDHEN, CDR2 SYDVKM. V shed 4 bases and J 0 bases; nucleotides not matched to a gene: 6. The CDR3 sequence is 16 residues long. The study's findings and limits: Rather than following the same donors, the conclusions depended on cross-sectional statistical analysis. A partial confounding effect on zero-insertion analyses could come from invariant MAIT and iNKT cells. Within twin pairs, the out-of-frame alpha sequences they shared showed excess low generation probability.

There are a few counts of this clonotype. The antigen is unknown. TCRdb re-derived calls from the 5' RACE reads in MiXCR, one entry per CDR3 protein. The repertoire has approximately 1.8 million distinct CDR3 sequences, less than 35% of them found once; the top ten carry over 0.25%. This receptor was taken from a newborn girl in good health. The material sequenced was cord blood. The V and J genes are TRBV28 and TRBJ2-3; 8 bases agree with TRBD1. The CDR3, as DNA: TGTGCCAGCAGTTCCCCCGGGACAGGAAGCACAGATACGCAGTATTTT. Protein sequence: CASSSPGTGSTDTQYF.